These T cell receptor beta chains were read from a single sample in a study of cytomegalovirus exposure and HLA in healthy donors. Measured with immunoSEQ multiplex PCR; TCRdb has only the in-frame clones, and not every one. In the table there are roughly 150,000 clones, 9.7% of which are singletons. The sequencing sample was made of PBMCs. These receptors came from a man aged 45-60 years in good health and CMV-seronegative. The CDR3 runs from the conserved cysteine through the conserved F or W. Fields, in order: D gene, CDR3 length, V gene, clone size, J gene, CDR3 DNA, CDR3 protein. The D gene is left open where the match is weak. Where a row states a size, it is once, few, many or the class of an expanded clone; other rows omit it.

D gene: NA
CDR3 length: 12
V gene: TRBV2
clone size: NA
J gene: TRBJ2-2
CDR3 DNA: TGTGCCACCGACTTGAACACCGGGGAGCTGTTTTTT
CDR3 protein: CATDLNTGELFF

D gene: TRBD1
CDR3 length: 14
V gene: TRBV5-1
clone size: few
J gene: TRBJ1-4
CDR3 DNA: TGCGCCAGCAGCTGGACAGGGACTGATGAAAAACTGTTTTTT
CDR3 protein: CASSWTGTDEKLFF

D gene: TRBD1
CDR3 length: 15
V gene: TRBV6-5
clone size: NA
J gene: TRBJ2-7
CDR3 DNA: TGTGCCAGCAGTTATTGGGGGACAGGTATCAACGAGCAGTACTTC
CDR3 protein: CASSYWGTGINEQYF

D gene: TRBD2
CDR3 length: 18
V gene: TRBV6-1
clone size: few
J gene: TRBJ2-3
CDR3 DNA: TGTGCCAGCAGTGCCCTAACTAGCGGGGGATATGGGACAGATACGCAGTATTTT
CDR3 protein: CASSALTSGGYGTDTQYF

D gene: TRBD1
CDR3 length: 13
V gene: TRBV7-3
clone size: NA
J gene: TRBJ1-6
CDR3 DNA: TGTGCCAGCAGCCCGCAGGGGGGTGCACCCCTCCACTTT
CDR3 protein: CASSPQGGAPLHF

D gene: NA
CDR3 length: 16
V gene: TRBV18
clone size: NA
J gene: TRBJ2-6
CDR3 DNA: TGTGCCAGCTCACCGAGTCAGACTATTGGGGCCAACGTCCTGACTTTC
CDR3 protein: CASSPSQTIGANVLTF

D gene: NA
CDR3 length: 13
V gene: TRBV30
clone size: few
J gene: TRBJ2-7
CDR3 DNA: TGTGCCTGGAGTCTGGGACTCAACTACGAGCAGTACTTC
CDR3 protein: CAWSLGLNYEQYF

D gene: NA
CDR3 length: 14
V gene: TRBV2
clone size: few
J gene: TRBJ1-2
CDR3 DNA: TGTGCCAGCAGTACCGGGACAACTAACTATGGCTACACCTTC
CDR3 protein: CASSTGTTNYGYTF

D gene: NA
CDR3 length: 13
V gene: TRBV14
clone size: NA
J gene: TRBJ1-3
CDR3 DNA: TGTGCCAGCAGCCGTAGCTCTGGAAACACCATATATTTT
CDR3 protein: CASSRSSGNTIYF

D gene: NA
CDR3 length: 12
V gene: TRBV9
clone size: NA
J gene: TRBJ2-5
CDR3 DNA: TGTGCCAGCAGCGACCCCCGGGAGACCCAGTACTTC
CDR3 protein: CASSDPRETQYF

D gene: TRBD1
CDR3 length: 13
V gene: TRBV29-1
clone size: few
J gene: TRBJ2-1
CDR3 DNA: TGCAGCGTTGGACAGGGGGCAGGAAATGAGCAGTTCTTC
CDR3 protein: CSVGQGAGNEQFF

D gene: TRBD1
CDR3 length: 15
V gene: TRBV7-3
clone size: NA
J gene: TRBJ2-2
CDR3 DNA: TGTGCCAGCAGCTTAGACAGGGGGCTCACCGGGGAGCTGTTTTTT
CDR3 protein: CASSLDRGLTGELFF

D gene: TRBD1
CDR3 length: 14
V gene: TRBV7-3
clone size: once
J gene: TRBJ2-5
CDR3 DNA: TGTGCCAGCAGCTTAGAAGGACAGGGGTTGACCCAGTACTTC
CDR3 protein: CASSLEGQGLTQYF

D gene: TRBD2
CDR3 length: 15
V gene: TRBV19
clone size: NA
J gene: TRBJ2-7
CDR3 DNA: TGTGCCAGTAGCACCCGACTAGCGGGAACCTACGAGCAGTACTTC
CDR3 protein: CASSTRLAGTYEQYF

D gene: TRBD1
CDR3 length: 18
V gene: TRBV5-1
clone size: NA
J gene: TRBJ1-1
CDR3 DNA: TGCGCCAGCAGCTTTTCTTTCGGGACAGGGAGGATGAACACTGAAGCTTTCTTT
CDR3 protein: CASSFSFGTGRMNTEAFF

D gene: TRBD2
CDR3 length: 16
V gene: TRBV28
clone size: few
J gene: TRBJ2-1
CDR3 DNA: TGTGCCAGCACCCTAGGGGGACTAGCGGGAGTCCGTGAGCAGTTCTTC
CDR3 protein: CASTLGGLAGVREQFF

D gene: NA
CDR3 length: 12
V gene: TRBV6-5
clone size: few
J gene: TRBJ2-4
CDR3 DNA: TGTGCCAGCAGTTCCACAGAAAACATTCAGTACTTC
CDR3 protein: CASSSTENIQYF

D gene: NA
CDR3 length: 14
V gene: TRBV7-2
clone size: NA
J gene: TRBJ2-5
CDR3 DNA: TGTGCCAGCAGCTTAGTAGGCAGGCAAGAGACCCAGTACTTC
CDR3 protein: CASSLVGRQETQYF

D gene: NA
CDR3 length: 15
V gene: TRBV4-1
clone size: NA
J gene: TRBJ2-2
CDR3 DNA: TGCGCCAGCAGCGGTGGTGGCAGACTCACCGGGGAGCTGTTTTTT
CDR3 protein: CASSGGGRLTGELFF

D gene: TRBD2
CDR3 length: 15
V gene: TRBV7-9
clone size: NA
J gene: TRBJ2-7
CDR3 DNA: TGTGCCAGCAGCTTAGGGAGCGGGGAGATCTACGAGCAGTACTTC
CDR3 protein: CASSLGSGEIYEQYF

D gene: TRBD2
CDR3 length: 15
V gene: TRBV5-1
clone size: few
J gene: TRBJ2-3
CDR3 DNA: TGCGCCAGCAGCTTACTAGCGGGAGCCACAGATACGCAGTATTTT
CDR3 protein: CASSLLAGATDTQYF

D gene: NA
CDR3 length: 14
V gene: TRBV30
clone size: few
J gene: TRBJ1-2
CDR3 DNA: TGTGCCTGGAGCCTGGCCGGACGGGGGTATGGCTACACCTTC
CDR3 protein: CAWSLAGRGYGYTF

D gene: NA
CDR3 length: 13
V gene: TRBV30
clone size: NA
J gene: TRBJ1-3
CDR3 DNA: TGTGCCTGTTCGGTAACCTCTGGAAACACCATATATTTT
CDR3 protein: CACSVTSGNTIYF